Shown below are 29 T cell receptor beta chains from a single sample sequenced in a study of beta chain features in type 1 diabetes. Study-wide results and limits: Type 1 diabetes patients had moderately but significantly shorter TCRB CDR3s in all four CD4+ subsets.

As every portion of the isolated RNA was reverse transcribed, the sequencing read expressed TCRB transcripts. Measured with immunoSEQ multiplex PCR; TCRdb has only the in-frame clones, and not every one. The data show some 350,000 clones, about 10% seen once. The antigens for these receptors are not known. The material sequenced was central memory CD4+ T cells from blood. Every receptor here comes from a man aged 25 to 45 with type 1 diabetes.

V usage is TRBV6-5 and J usage is TRBJ2-1; 8 bases line up with TRBD2. Germline CDR1 is MNHEY and CDR2 is SVGAGI. J lost 6 bases, V lost 10 bases, and 11 bases had no gene match. The CDR3 extends over 14 amino acids. The CDR3 region has the DNA TGTGCCACCACGGGACGGACTAGCAGCAATGAGCAGTTCTTC. Translation gives CATTGRTSSNEQFF.

This clone was seen a handful of times. V and J are TRBV5-4 and TRBJ2-1; 12 bases are a match to TRBD2. The CDR3 length is 16 residues. V was pared by 7 bases and J by 0 bases, with 5 bases of the junction left unmatched. Germline loops: CDR1 SGHNT, CDR2 YYREEE (reference sequence). CDR3 amino acids: CASSGLAGSSYNEQFF. CDR3 bases: TGTGCCAGCTCCGGACTAGCGGGAAGCTCCTACAATGAGCAGTTCTTC.

This clone was recorded a few times. The chain recombines TRBV4-2 with TRBJ2-3; 11 nucleotides match TRBD1. In germline, CDR1 is LGHNA, CDR2 YNFKEQ. With V trimmed by 5 bases and J by 1 base, 2 bases remained unmatched. This CDR3 contains 15 residues. The CDR3 region is CASSGGQGGTDTQYF. The CDR3 nucleotides read TGTGCCAGCAGCGGGGGACAGGGGGGCACAGATACGCAGTATTTT.

The chain is built from TRBV2 and TRBJ2-5; either TRBD1 or TRBD2 may fit D (5 bases each). V was cut by 7 bases and J by 7 bases, with 16 bases left in between. CDR1 SNHLY and CDR2 FYNNEI come from the germline V gene. This CDR3 region has 13 residues. The CDR3 DNA is TGTGCCAGCACCCGGGACGCTGCTTCGACCCAGTACTTC. Its translation is CASTRDAASTQYF. The full variable domain, completed using reference TRBV2 and TRBJ2-5, is EPEVTQTPSHQVTQMGQEVILRCVPISNHLYFYWYRQILGQKVEFLVSFYNNEISEKSEIFDDQFSVERPDGSNFTLKIRSTKLEDSAMYFCASTRDAASTQYFGPGTRLLVL.

The chain couples TRBV6-5 to TRBJ1-1; tentative D call: TRBD1 (6 bases). Looked up from germline, CDR1 is MNHEY and CDR2 is SVGAGI. V was clipped by 11 bases and J by 3 bases, with 16 bases between them. The CDR3 spans 13 residues. CDR3 sequence: CAERARQDTEAFF. CDR3 nucleotides: TGTGCCGAAAGAGCCCGACAGGACACTGAAGCTTTCTTT.

The chain links TRBV7-2 to TRBJ1-1; no reliable D call. Trimming stripped 1 base from V and 10 bases from J, with 13 bases between. This CDR3 is built from 13 residues. Looked up from germline, CDR1 is SGHTA and CDR2 is FQGNSA. The CDR3 here is CASSLVDPKRAFF. In DNA, the CDR3 is TGTGCCAGCAGCTTAGTGGACCCAAAGAGAGCTTTCTTT.

This clone has a handful of counts. The V gene is TRBV7-2, the J gene TRBJ2-7; 11 nucleotides agree with TRBD1. With 7 bases clipped from V and 7 bases from J, the junction kept 6 bases outside the gene matches. The germline V gene encodes CDR1 SGHTA and CDR2 FQGNSA. The CDR3 length is 13 residues. In DNA, the CDR3 is TGTGCCAGCAACGGACAGGGGGCAGGGGAGCAGTACTTC. Amino acid sequence: CASNGQGAGEQYF.

This chain uses TRBV28 with TRBJ1-4; D ambiguous. CDR1 MDHEN and CDR2 SYDVKM come from the germline V gene. The CDR3 runs to 12 residues. Trimming left V 1 base short and J 7 bases short, with 4 bases between. Here the CDR3 reads CASSLLAEKLFF. CDR3 bases: TGTGCCAGCAGTTTATTAGCTGAAAAACTGTTTTTT.

This clone was counted a few times. The rearrangement joins TRBV9 to TRBJ2-7; D perhaps matches TRBD1 (6 bases). CDR1 SGDLS and CDR2 YYNGEE come from the germline V gene. This CDR3 region has 13 residues. V was pared by 4 bases and J by 6 bases, with 14 bases between. CDR3 sequence reads: CASSRLQGTEQYF. The CDR3 nucleotides are TGTGCCAGCAGCAGATTACAGGGAACCGAGCAGTACTTC.

This clone occurred once. The junction departs from the called germline gene at one end, perhaps through a read error. Other DNA sequences from this sample encode an identical CDR3 as well. The chain uses TRBV23-1 and TRBJ2-2; TRBD1 aligns across 9 bases. TRBV23-1 counts as an open reading frame of uncertain function. The CDR3 runs 15 residues. The CDR3 loop is CASSHNRGLIGELFF. The CDR3, as DNA: TGCGCCAGCAGTCATAACAGGGGGCTCATCGGGGAGCTATTTTTT.

This clone was picked up a small number of times. This chain joins TRBV28 and TRBJ2-2; D might be TRBD1 (5 bases). Trimming stripped 7 bases from V and 3 bases from J, with 12 bases between. Germline assignment: CDR1 MDHEN and CDR2 SYDVKM. The CDR3 spans 14 residues. This CDR3 is CASIAPGHTGELFF. CDR3 DNA: TGTGCCAGCATCGCCCCAGGGCACACCGGGGAGCTGTTTTTT.

This clone appeared a few times. V usage is TRBV7-9 and J usage is TRBJ1-2, with D uncertain. V was shortened by 5 bases and J by 0 bases, with 10 bases between the two germline ends. This CDR3 region has 14 residues. The germline gives CDR1 SEHNR, CDR2 FQNEAQ (reference sequence). CDR3 nucleotide sequence: TGTGCCAGCAGCACACGACGGACTAACTATGGCTACACCTTC. It codes for CASSTRRTNYGYTF.

This clone was counted a few times. In the same sample, other DNA sequences code for this CDR3. The gene calls are TRBV7-2 and TRBJ1-1, with a weak D call TRBD1 (5 bases). The ends were cut back, 2 bases at V and 4 bases at J, with 8 bases in the middle. The CDR3 loop spans 13 amino acids. CDR1 and CDR2 from the germline V gene are SGHTA and FQGNSA. The CDR3 nucleotides read TGTGCCAGCAGCTTAAGGAGGGGCACTGAAGCTTTCTTT. Residues: CASSLRRGTEAFF.

This clone was observed a few times. The rearrangement links TRBV9 to TRBJ1-2; D may be TRBD1 (6 bases). CDR3 length equals 14 residues. Trimming cost V 3 bases and J 1 base, with 10 bases left between them. Germline V gene data show CDR1 as SGDLS and CDR2 as YYNGEE. CDR3 DNA sequence: TGTGCCAGCAGCGAGGGGGGACTTAACTATGGCTACACCTTC. The encoded protein is CASSEGGLNYGYTF.

This clone was seen only a few times. CDR3 DNA: TGCGCCAGCAGTCATGAGGCCGGGACTCCTTTACGTGGTGAGCAGTTCTTC. Its protein product is CASSHEAGTPLRGEQFF. The V and J genes are TRBV23-1 and TRBJ2-1; D might be TRBD2 (6 bases). Being an ORF, TRBV23-1 has a function that is uncertain. The CDR3 has 17 residues. Deletions cut 3 bases from V and 9 bases from J, with 24 bases between.

This rearrangement joins TRBV6-5 to TRBJ1-6; weak D call: TRBD1 (5 bases). CDR3 length: 12 residues. CDR1 is MNHEY, CDR2 SVGAGI, per germline. Trimming removed 6 bases at V and 13 bases at J, with 13 bases between. Here the CDR3 reads CASSRALGPLHF. As DNA, the CDR3 is TGTGCCAGCAGCAGGGCACTTGGGCCCCTCCACTTT.

The chain uses TRBV28 and TRBJ2-4; tentative D call: TRBD2 (5 bases). The CDR3 extends over 15 amino acids. V was cut by 2 bases and J by 0 bases, with 8 bases left in between. CDR1 is MDHEN, CDR2 SYDVKM, per germline. CDR3 in DNA: TGTGCCAGCAGTTTAGTCCGGGAAGCCAAAAACATTCAGTACTTC. Translation gives CASSLVREAKNIQYF.

Only a few counts were recorded for this clone. The rearrangement links TRBV5-4 to TRBJ2-1; TRBD2 matches 11 bases. V lost 0 bases and J lost 6; bases outside the gene matches: 5. The CDR3 runs to 16 residues. Germline values: CDR1 SGHNT, CDR2 YYREEE (reference sequence). The CDR3 nucleotides are TGTGCCAGCAGCTTGGGGGTAGCGGGAGGGTTCAATGAGCAGTTCTTC. This encodes CASSLGVAGGFNEQFF.

The table lists this clone with a few counts. This sequence joins TRBV15 and TRBJ2-7; 10 bases are shared with TRBD1. Trimming cost V 4 bases and J 4 bases; bases outside gene matches: 7. This CDR3 is built from 15 residues. The germline CDR1 and CDR2 sequences are LNHNV and YYDKDF (reference sequence). The CDR3 bases are TGTGCCACCAGCAAAGGACAGGGGGTTTCGTACGAGCAGTACTTC. This encodes CATSKGQGVSYEQYF. The whole variable domain, remainder taken from reference TRBV15 and TRBJ2-7, is DAMVIQNPRYQVTQFGKPVTLSCSQTLNHNVMYWYQQKSSQAPKLLFHYYDKDFNNEADTPDNFQSRRPNTSFCFLDIRSPGLGDTAMYLCATSKGQGVSYEQYFGPGTRLTVT.

This clone has only a few counts. The chain employs TRBV5-1 and TRBJ2-7; 10 bases are shared with TRBD2. Germline V CDR1 and CDR2: SGHRS, YFSETQ. J gave up 4 bases and V 5 bases, and 6 bases lay outside the gene matches. This CDR3 contains 14 residues. CDR3 in amino acids: CASSSSGSKYEQYF. The CDR3 DNA follows: TGCGCCAGCAGTTCTAGCGGGAGTAAGTACGAGCAGTACTTC.

This clone was counted only a few times. The V and J genes are TRBV29-1 and TRBJ1-5; D gene unclear. V lost 4 bases, J lost 2 bases, and 9 bases lay in between. CDR1 and CDR2 (germline): SQVTM, ANQGSEA. The CDR3 sequence is 13 residues long. The CDR3 nucleotides are TGCAGCGTTGGGACGACGGGCAATCAGCCCCAGCATTTT. Translation: CSVGTTGNQPQHF.

This clone was seen a handful of times. V gene TRBV10-1 combines with J gene TRBJ1-1; D is possibly TRBD1 (5 bases). Looked up from germline, CDR1 is WNHNN and CDR2 is SYGVQD (reference sequence). Trimming pared 0 bases from V and 3 bases from J, leaving 11 bases between. There are 15 residues in the CDR3. CDR3 in amino acids: CASSESTWGDTEAFF. CDR3 DNA: TGCGCCAGCAGTGAGTCGACGTGGGGGGACACTGAAGCTTTCTTT.

This sequence joins TRBV9 and TRBJ2-1; TRBD2 matches 7 bases. Looked up from germline, CDR1 is SGDLS and CDR2 is YYNGEE. This CDR3 is built from 15 residues. The V and J ends lost 4 bases and 4 bases, in that order; junction bases with no gene match: 8. This CDR3 reads CASSPIAGHYNEQFF. As DNA, the CDR3 is TGTGCCAGCAGCCCAATAGCGGGCCATTACAATGAGCAGTTCTTC. The full variable domain, rest sourced from reference TRBV9 and TRBJ2-1, is DSGVTQTPKHLITATGQRVTLRCSPRSGDLSVYWYQQSLDQGLQFLIQYYNGEERAKGNILERFSAQQFPDLHSELNLSSLELGDSALYFCASSPIAGHYNEQFFGPGTRLTVL.

J is TRBJ2-5 and V is TRBV6-4; a weak D match, TRBD1 (6 bases). The V and J ends lost 5 bases and 5 bases respectively, with 12 bases between them. There are 13 residues in the CDR3. Germline values: CDR1 MRHNA, CDR2 SNTAGT. The CDR3 region is CASSRQDSETQYF. The CDR3 region has the DNA TGTGCCAGCAGTCGACAGGATTCGGAGACCCAGTACTTC.

The V call is TRBV7-2, the J call TRBJ2-1; 11 bases match TRBD2. The CDR3 loop spans 14 amino acids. V lost 4 bases to trimming and J lost 6 bases; unmatched junction nucleotides: 2. From germline, CDR1 is SGHTA and CDR2 FQGNSA. This CDR3 reads CASSSGLAVNEQFF. CDR3 nucleotide sequence: TGTGCCAGCAGCTCGGGACTAGCGGTCAATGAGCAGTTCTTC.

The gene calls are TRBV2 and TRBJ1-1, with D tentatively TRBD1 (5 bases). The CDR3 is 13 residues long. Germline V gene sequence: CDR1 SNHLY, CDR2 FYNNEI. Trimming took 7 bases from V and 4 from J, leaving 13 bases between them. For the CDR3, the DNA is TGTGCCAGCACAGCAGGGTGGGGCACTGAAGCTTTCTTT. It encodes CASTAGWGTEAFF.

The table lists this clone with a few counts. One end of the junction is discordant with germline, which a read error may explain. Other DNA sequences in this specimen translate into the identical CDR3. The chain combines TRBV5-1 with TRBJ1-1; D is unresolved. From germline, CDR1 is SGHRS and CDR2 YFSETQ. The length of the CDR3 is 15 residues. The CDR3 here is CASSLVTGMNTEAFF. The DNA of the CDR3 is TGTGCCAGCAGCTTGGTGACGGGCATGAACACTGAAGCTTTCTTT.

There are many counts of this clone. CDR3 protein: CASSVSVGRGVNEQFF. For the CDR3, the DNA is TGTGCCAGCAGTGTAAGCGTAGGGAGGGGTGTGAATGAGCAGTTCTTC. V usage is TRBV28 and J usage is TRBJ2-1, with 7 bases fitting TRBD2. Germline-derived CDR1 and CDR2 are MDHEN and SYDVKM. This CDR3 is 16 amino acids long. Losses at the gene ends were 5 bases for V and 7 bases for J; bases not matched to a gene: 14.

This clone was counted many times. This rearrangement joins TRBV4-1 to TRBJ2-5; 7 positions match TRBD1. V lost 1 base and J lost 1; bases outside the gene matches: 6. The CDR3 covers 16 residues. Per the germline V gene, CDR1 is MGHRA and CDR2 is YSYEKL. CDR3 amino acids: CASSQGQGTSQETQYF. In nucleotides, the CDR3 is TGCGCCAGCAGCCAAGGACAGGGTACTAGCCAAGAGACCCAGTACTTC.